This section outlines one TCR beta chain sequence together with its context. V shed 3 bases, J shed 6 bases, and the junction held 6 bases outside the gene matches. The CDR3 consists of 13 residues. Per the germline V gene, CDR1 is SGDLS and CDR2 is YYNGEE. The data belong to a study of blood T cell repertoires in COVID-19. TCRdb's table, derived via immunoSEQ multiplex PCR, lists solely in-frame clones and lacks some. This repertoire shows 110,000 or so clones, 88% found once; its top ten account for roughly 8.1%. The chain carries TRBV9 and TRBJ2-7, with TRBD2 matching 7 bases. The clonotype comes from a woman between 70 and 85 years old who had recovered from COVID-19. Sequencing used peripheral blood. The DNA for the CDR3 is TGTGCCAGCAGCGCCCTTGTAGCGGGCGAGCAGTACTTC. Translated: CASSALVAGEQYF. The full variable domain, completed using reference TRBV9 and TRBJ2-7, is DSGVTQTPKHLITATGQRVTLRCSPRSGDLSVYWYQQSLDQGLQFLIQYYNGEERAKGNILERFSAQQFPDLHSELNLSSLELGDSALYFCASSALVAGEQYFGPGTRLTVT.